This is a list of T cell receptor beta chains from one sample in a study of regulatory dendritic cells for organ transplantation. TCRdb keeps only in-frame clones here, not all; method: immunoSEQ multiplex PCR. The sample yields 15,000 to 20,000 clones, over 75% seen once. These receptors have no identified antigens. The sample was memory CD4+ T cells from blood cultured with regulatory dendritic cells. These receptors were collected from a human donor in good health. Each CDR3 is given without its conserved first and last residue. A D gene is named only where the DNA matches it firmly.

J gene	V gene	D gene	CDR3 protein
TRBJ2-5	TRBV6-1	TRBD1	ASRLQGAKTQY
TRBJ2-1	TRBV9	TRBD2	ASSQRTSGQF
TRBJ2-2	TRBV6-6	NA	ASSFTGELF
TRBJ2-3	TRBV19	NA	ASSKASSPDTQY
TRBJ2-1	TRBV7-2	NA	ASSFQVGGLRNEQF
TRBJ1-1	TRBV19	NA	ASKAGIRARNTEAF
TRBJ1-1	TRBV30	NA	ASTGEGEAF
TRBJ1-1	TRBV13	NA	ASSPILRDQTEAF
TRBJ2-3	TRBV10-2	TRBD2	ASSLSPSWSSGSTDTQY
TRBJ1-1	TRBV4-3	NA	ASSQTTGYYTEAF
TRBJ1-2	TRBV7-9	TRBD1	ASSLVQGDGYT
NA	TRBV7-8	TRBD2	ASSLGLAGGYEQY
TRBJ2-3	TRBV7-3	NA	ASSRRPTDTQY
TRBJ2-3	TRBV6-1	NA	ASRTGSGTDTQY
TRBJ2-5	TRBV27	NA	ASSLSFSGGEETQY
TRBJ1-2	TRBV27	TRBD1	ASSELRQGARGYT
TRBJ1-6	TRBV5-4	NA	ASSLVGDANSPLH
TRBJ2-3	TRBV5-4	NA	ASSPGTQSTDTQY
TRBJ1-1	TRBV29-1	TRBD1	SVDRGRVSEAF
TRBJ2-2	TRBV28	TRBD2	ASSPPGREGVGELF
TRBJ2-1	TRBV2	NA	ASSKRGYNEQF
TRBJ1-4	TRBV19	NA	ASSIDNRQGPTEKLF
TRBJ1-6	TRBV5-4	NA	ASSLGGTGYNSPLH
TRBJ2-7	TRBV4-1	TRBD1	ASSQVGTAGYEQY
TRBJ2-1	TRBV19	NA	ASSISVWGSNEQF
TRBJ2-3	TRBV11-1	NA	ASSPGLDTQY
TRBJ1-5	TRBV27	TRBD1	ASTSGQGNQPQH
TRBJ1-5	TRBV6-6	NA	ASSYGSKAQH
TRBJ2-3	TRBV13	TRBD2	ASSQLARTSTDTQY
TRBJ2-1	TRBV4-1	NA	ASSQERGRALYNEQF
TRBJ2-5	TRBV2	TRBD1	ASSPGQGNGQETQY
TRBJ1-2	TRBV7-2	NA	ASSLGGLSAGYT
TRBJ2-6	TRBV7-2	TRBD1	ASSDRAGANVLT
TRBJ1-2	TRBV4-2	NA	ASSQDPTGTDGYT
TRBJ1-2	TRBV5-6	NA	ASSTDHSTVNGYT
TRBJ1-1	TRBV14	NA	ASSQDHGEAF
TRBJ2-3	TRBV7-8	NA	ASSFGSGDTQY
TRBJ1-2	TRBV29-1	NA	SVEWQTSYT
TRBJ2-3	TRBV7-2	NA	ASSQYSTSTDTQY
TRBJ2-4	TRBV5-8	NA	ASSLGQGQIQY
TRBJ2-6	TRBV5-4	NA	ASSLDGLGSSGANVLT
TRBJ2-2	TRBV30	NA	AWTSLPGTGELF
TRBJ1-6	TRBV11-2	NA	ASSLEQNRVPPLH
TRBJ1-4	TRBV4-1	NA	ASRELNLIHSNEKLF
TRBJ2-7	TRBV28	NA	ASSFHTYEQY
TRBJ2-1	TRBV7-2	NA	ASSTDPGTYNEQF
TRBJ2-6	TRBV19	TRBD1	ASSEGAPSGANVLT
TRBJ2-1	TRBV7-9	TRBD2	ASSPPGLAVDEQF
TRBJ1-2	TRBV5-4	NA	ASSLERGYGYT
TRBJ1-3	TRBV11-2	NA	ASSPAVGNTIY
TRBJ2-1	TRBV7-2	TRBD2	ASSLDREGEQF
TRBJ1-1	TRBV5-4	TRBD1	ASSLERNRGNTEAF
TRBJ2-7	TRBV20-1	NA	SPSSNEQY